The 31 T cell receptor beta chains below all came from one sample that was sequenced in a study of T cell responses to AZD1222 COVID-19 vaccine. Clones were read by immunoSEQ multiplex PCR, and TCRdb kept only the in-frame ones, dropping some. The table has about 140,000 clones, more than 85% seen once. Sequences were derived from peripheral blood, sampled on day 0 of AZD1222 vaccination. These receptor sequences come from an adult in good health.

This clone was detected once. V gene TRBV28 combines with J gene TRBJ1-2; no firm D call. The CDR3 loop spans 17 amino acids. The germline gives CDR1 MDHEN, CDR2 SYDVKM. Trimming pared 2 bases from V and 0 bases from J, leaving 16 bases between. The CDR3 spells CASSLSEGGLPNYGYTF. DNA for the CDR3: TGTGCCAGCAGTTTAAGTGAGGGCGGCCTCCCTAACTATGGCTACACCTTC.

This chain uses TRBV6-4 with TRBJ2-2; D tentatively reads TRBD1 or TRBD2 (5 bases each). CDR3 length equals 13 residues. V lost 6 bases and J lost 8, with 13 bases in between. Looked up from germline, CDR1 is MRHNA and CDR2 is SNTAGT. The CDR3 reads CASSRDHPGELFF. The CDR3 nucleotides are TGTGCCAGCAGCCGGGACCATCCTGGGGAGCTGTTTTTT.

The chain carries TRBV28 and TRBJ1-1, with D hard to call. This CDR3 contains 12 residues. The V and J ends lost 4 bases and 8 bases respectively, with 11 bases between them. The germline gives CDR1 MDHEN, CDR2 SYDVKM. In nucleotides, the CDR3 is TGTGCCAGCAGTTCCAGACCAACGGAAGCTTTCTTT. It translates to CASSSRPTEAFF. Supplemented by reference TRBV28 and TRBJ1-1, the full variable domain reads DVKVTQSSRYLVKRTGEKVFLECVQDMDHENMFWYRQDPGLGLRLIYFSYDVKMKEKGDIPEGYSVSREKKERFSLILESASTNQTSMYLCASSSRPTEAFFGQGTRLTVV.

The rearrangement joins TRBV5-6 to TRBJ2-7; D is possibly TRBD2 (5 bases). V shed 4 bases and J shed 9 bases, with 20 bases lying between them. CDR1 SGHDT and CDR2 YYEEEE come from the germline V gene. CDR3 size: 14 residues. The CDR3 loop reads CASSTGIGNLGQYF. DNA of the CDR3: TGTGCCAGCAGCACCGGGATAGGGAATTTAGGGCAGTACTTC.

A remark on this clone: Compared with germline, one end of the junction differs, possibly owing to a read error. The J gene is TRBJ1-2, the V gene TRBV9; maybe TRBD1 (6 bases). Germline loops: CDR1 SGDLS, CDR2 YYNGEE. This CDR3 has 12 amino acids. CDR3 bases: TGTGCCAGCAGCGTAGTCGGCAGGGGACAAAACTTC. This codes for CASSVVGRGQNF.

The V and J genes are TRBV6-2 or TRBV6-3 and TRBJ1-5; no clear D. CDR1 and CDR2 from the germline V gene are MNHEY and SVGEGT. V lost 2 bases, J lost 4 bases, and 9 bases lay in between. The CDR3 is 14 amino acids. The CDR3 nucleotides read TGTGCCAGCAGTTACGAAGGCCGTAATCAGCCCCAGCATTTT. Its translation: CASSYEGRNQPQHF.

The V call is TRBV18, the J call TRBJ1-1, with unresolved D. Germline V gene sequence: CDR1 KGHSH, CDR2 LQKENI. This CDR3 has 13 amino acids. V was clipped by 2 bases and J by 2 bases, with 6 bases between them. CDR3 protein: CASSPGFNTEAFF. The CDR3 DNA is TGTGCCAGCTCACCAGGGTTCAACACTGAAGCTTTCTTT.

The chain joins TRBV5-4 to TRBJ2-3; TRBD2 matches at 11 bases. Germline lookup yields CDR1 SGHNT and CDR2 YYREEE (reference sequence). This CDR3 is built from 15 residues. V lost 5 bases and J lost 0; bases outside the gene matches: 2. The CDR3 reads CASRGTSGSTDTQYF. The CDR3 DNA reads TGTGCCAGCAGAGGGACTAGCGGTAGCACAGATACGCAGTATTTT.

This chain joins TRBV5-4 and TRBJ2-3; D perhaps matches TRBD1 (6 bases). Germline CDR1 is SGHNT and CDR2 is YYREEE (reference sequence). V lost 4 bases and J lost 4, with 10 bases in between. The length of the CDR3 is 13 residues. The CDR3 loop reads CASSIPGADTQYF. As DNA, the CDR3 is TGTGCCAGCAGCATCCCAGGGGCAGATACGCAGTATTTT.

V usage is TRBV27 and J usage is TRBJ2-7; TRBD1 matches at 8 bases. The ends lost 2 bases at V and 3 bases at J; junction bases unmatched: 3. The CDR3 runs 14 residues. Germline V gene sequence: CDR1 MNHEY, CDR2 SMNVEV (reference sequence). The DNA of the CDR3 is TGTGCCAGCAGTTTAACCACAGGGGGCTACGAGCAGTACTTC. It specifies CASSLTTGGYEQYF.

CDR3 bases: TGTGCCACCAGTGATACCTACGAGCAGTACTTC. It yields the protein CATSDTYEQYF. The chain is built from TRBV24-1 and TRBJ2-7; D is unresolved. CDR1 is KGHDR and CDR2 is SFDVKD in the germline V gene. This CDR3 has 11 amino acids. Trimming cost V 3 bases and J 2 bases, with 1 base left between them.

The rearrangement uses TRBV19 and TRBJ1-2; 8 bases map to TRBD1. V lost 5 bases, J lost 3 bases, and 8 bases stayed unmatched. CDR1 LNHDA and CDR2 SQIVND come from the germline V gene (reference sequence). The length of the CDR3 is 15 residues. For the CDR3, the DNA is TGTGCCAGTAGTCCCCGAGTGGACAGGGACTATGGCTACACCTTC. The encoded protein is CASSPRVDRDYGYTF.

V is TRBV4-2 and J is TRBJ1-6, with D tentatively TRBD1 (6 bases). Trimming removed 1 base at V and 6 bases at J, with 10 bases between. This CDR3 region has 15 residues. Germline assignment: CDR1 LGHNA and CDR2 YNFKEQ. CDR3 sequence (DNA): TGTGCCAGCAGCCAAGGAGGGGGTTCTAATTCACCCCTCCACTTT. Translating gives CASSQGGGSNSPLHF.

There are a few counts of this clone. V gene TRBV19 combines with J gene TRBJ1-2; D perhaps matches TRBD1 (6 bases). Trimming left V 6 bases short and J 6 bases short, with 23 bases between. The CDR3 length is 16 residues. Per the germline V gene, CDR1 is LNHDA and CDR2 is SQIVND (reference sequence). The CDR3 loop is CASSRRQVTSLHGYTF. Written as DNA, the CDR3 is TGTGCCAGTAGCAGACGACAGGTTACTTCCCTCCATGGCTACACCTTC.

V gene TRBV6-5 combines with J gene TRBJ1-5; tentatively, D is TRBD1 (6 bases). The V end lost 4 bases, the J end lost 1 base, and 14 bases lay between the germline ends. CDR1 MNHEY and CDR2 SVGAGI come from the germline V gene. The CDR3 totals 16 residues. CDR3 DNA: TGTGCCAGCAGTTCCTACAGGGTTGGGAGCAATCAGCCCCAGCATTTT. This gives the protein CASSSYRVGSNQPQHF.

The chain employs TRBV13 and TRBJ2-1; a possible D gene is TRBD2 (6 bases). CDR1 and CDR2 (germline): PRHDT, FYEKMQ (reference sequence). Deletions cut 3 bases from V and 10 bases from J, with 13 bases between. CDR3 length: 13 amino acids. For the CDR3, the DNA is TGTGCCAGCAGCTTTTTCGGGAGAACGGAGCAGTTCTTC. Translation gives CASSFFGRTEQFF.

The chain combines TRBV11-3 with TRBJ2-3; D is undetermined. V lost 8 bases and J lost 3, with 21 bases in between. Per the germline V gene, CDR1 is SGHNT and CDR2 is YENEEA. The CDR3 loop spans 16 amino acids. This CDR3 is CASASFVGRRTDTQYF. The CDR3 nucleotides are TGTGCCAGCGCCTCGTTTGTAGGGCGTCGAACAGATACGCAGTATTTT.

This chain joins TRBV14 and TRBJ2-2, with TRBD1 matching 9 bases. V gave up 3 bases and J gave up 6 bases; unmatched junction bases: 5. This CDR3 comprises 15 residues. The germline V gene encodes CDR1 SGHDN and CDR2 FVKESK. The CDR3 coding sequence is TGTGCCAGCAGCCAGGGACAGGGTTACGCCGGGGAGCTGTTTTTT. It codes for CASSQGQGYAGELFF.

The J gene is TRBJ1-6, the V gene TRBV19; D is ambiguous. V gave up 1 base and J gave up 10 bases, with 5 bases separating them. The CDR3 has 12 residues. Germline CDR1 reads LNHDA; CDR2 reads SQIVND (reference sequence). CDR3 sequence: CASSIVGSPLHF. CDR3 bases: TGTGCCAGTAGTATAGTTGGATCACCCCTCCACTTT.

V and J are TRBV27 and TRBJ2-2; D remains ambiguous. Between the trimmed V and J ends, which lost 6 bases and 4 bases, there was a span of 12 bases. Germline CDR1 and CDR2: MNHEY and SMNVEV (reference sequence). The CDR3 is 14 residues long. The CDR3 DNA follows: TGTGCCAGCAGATCCCGGGTGGGCACCGGGGAGCTGTTTTTT. It codes for CASRSRVGTGELFF.

The genes are TRBV4-1 and TRBJ2-7, with 10 bases lining up with TRBD2. V was clipped by 3 bases and J by 0 bases; unmatched bases: 5. CDR1 and CDR2 (germline): MGHRA, YSYEKL. The CDR3 loop spans 16 amino acids. CDR3 protein: CASSQEAGGISYEQYF. The CDR3 nucleotides are TGCGCCAGCAGCCAGGAAGCGGGAGGGATCTCCTACGAGCAGTACTTC.

J is TRBJ2-1 and V is TRBV27; D is undetermined. This CDR3 region has 14 residues. CDR1 and CDR2 from the germline V gene are MNHEY and SMNVEV (reference sequence). The V end was cut by 8 bases, the J end by 7 bases, with 18 bases between. This CDR3 is CASGFLGSGNEQFF. DNA for the CDR3: TGTGCCAGCGGATTTTTGGGGTCAGGAAATGAGCAGTTCTTC.

The V call is TRBV15, the J call TRBJ2-3; 10 bases agree with TRBD2. Germline V gene data show CDR1 as LNHNV and CDR2 as YYDKDF (reference sequence). V trimming: 4 bases; J trimming: 2 bases; junction bases outside the gene matches: 6. The CDR3 totals 16 residues. CDR3 residues: CATSKTLAGATDTQYF. DNA of the CDR3: TGTGCCACCAGCAAGACTCTAGCGGGGGCCACAGATACGCAGTATTTT.

Only one count was recorded for this clone. This sequence joins TRBV28 and TRBJ1-3; D not resolved. The CDR3 contains 14 residues. V was clipped by 5 bases and J by 1 base, with 9 bases between them. The germline gives CDR1 MDHEN, CDR2 SYDVKM. The DNA for the CDR3 is TGTGCCAGCAGTCTAGTGCAGTCTGGAAACACCATATATTTT. Translation gives CASSLVQSGNTIYF.

The chain couples TRBV14 to TRBJ2-1; TRBD2 matches 7 bases. With V trimmed by 0 bases and J by 2 bases, 13 bases remained unmatched. The CDR3 consists of 19 residues. Looked up from germline, CDR1 is SGHDN and CDR2 is FVKESK. CDR3 sequence (DNA): TGTGCCAGCAGCCAAGAGGCGCTATCCCGAGGGAGGGCCTACAATGAGCAGTTCTTC. Protein sequence: CASSQEALSRGRAYNEQFF. Variable domain in full (rest from reference TRBV14 and TRBJ2-1): EAGVTQFPSHSVIEKGQTVTLRCDPISGHDNLYWYRRVMGKEIKFLLHFVKESKQDESGMPNNRFLAERTGGTYSTLKVQPAELEDSGVYFCASSQEALSRGRAYNEQFFGPGTRLTVL.

The chain recombines TRBV30 with TRBJ1-4, with 7 bases aligning to TRBD1. The CDR3 covers 15 residues. V shed 4 bases, J shed 0 bases, and the junction held 5 bases outside the gene matches. Germline CDR1 is GTSNPN and CDR2 is SVGIG (reference sequence). CDR3 loop: CAWNRDSATNEKLFF. The CDR3 nucleotides read TGTGCCTGGAACCGGGACAGCGCAACTAATGAAAAACTGTTTTTT.

The J gene is TRBJ2-5, the V gene TRBV10-3; D uncertain. The germline V and J ends were trimmed by 2 bases and 6 bases, with 16 bases remaining between them. CDR3 length: 15 residues. Germline V gives CDR1 ENHRY, CDR2 SYGVKD. DNA of the CDR3: TGTGCCATCAGTGAGGGAAGTGGGATTGTAAAGACCCAGTACTTC. Translating it yields CAISEGSGIVKTQYF.

The gene calls are TRBV10-1 and TRBJ2-2, with D possibly TRBD1 on 6 matching bases. The CDR3 totals 17 residues. Germline CDR1 WNHNN, CDR2 SYGVQD (reference sequence). Trimming shortened V by 2 bases and J by 0 bases, and 13 bases separated the two germline ends. The chain's CDR3 is CASSERRQGPNTGELFF. The CDR3 region has the DNA TGCGCCAGCAGTGAGCGAAGGCAGGGGCCGAACACCGGGGAGCTGTTTTTT.

V usage is TRBV3-1 (or the pseudogene TRBV3-2) and J usage is TRBJ2-1; D unclear. The CDR3 is made up of 13 amino acids. Trimming cost V 4 bases and J 10 bases, with 14 bases left between them. From germline, CDR1 is LGHDT and CDR2 YNNKEL (reference sequence). In DNA, the CDR3 is TGTGCCAGCAGCCGACCCCCCAAGGCAGAGCAGTTCTTC. It is translated as CASSRPPKAEQFF.

The chain links TRBV12-3 or TRBV12-4 to TRBJ1-5; weak D call: TRBD1 (6 bases). This CDR3 region has 13 residues. With 8 bases removed from V and 4 bases from J, the gap between germline ends came to 12 bases. CDR3 amino acids: CASGQGRNQPQHF. CDR3 in DNA: TGTGCCAGCGGGCAGGGGAGAAATCAGCCCCAGCATTTT.

The CDR3 DNA reads TGTGCCAGTAGCCGGCGGGACAGACCCTACGAGCAGTACTTC. It codes for CASSRRDRPYEQYF. The chain carries TRBV19 and TRBJ2-7, with D perhaps matching TRBD1 (7 bases). Germline V gene data show CDR1 as LNHDA and CDR2 as SQIVND (reference sequence). There are 14 residues in the CDR3. The germline V and J ends were trimmed by 6 bases and 2 bases, with 14 bases remaining between them.